This T cell receptor (beta chain) came from a study of blood T cell repertoires in COVID-19. Profiled with immunoSEQ multiplex PCR; TCRdb holds only in-frame clones, not every one. The repertoire holds 200,000 or so clones, with more than 85% as singletons. What was sequenced was peripheral blood. The sequence derives from a man in his forties or fifties with active or convalescent COVID-19.

CDR3 nucleotides: TGTGCCAGTACCCCCGGAAGGGGACAAAACACTGAAGCTTTCTTT. As protein: CASTPGRGQNTEAFF. V is TRBV19 and J is TRBJ1-1; weak D call: TRBD1 (6 bases). This CDR3 spans 15 amino acids. Germline V lookup: CDR1 LNHDA, CDR2 SQIVND (reference sequence). The V gene lost 7 bases and the J gene lost 2 bases, with 17 bases spanning the gap.